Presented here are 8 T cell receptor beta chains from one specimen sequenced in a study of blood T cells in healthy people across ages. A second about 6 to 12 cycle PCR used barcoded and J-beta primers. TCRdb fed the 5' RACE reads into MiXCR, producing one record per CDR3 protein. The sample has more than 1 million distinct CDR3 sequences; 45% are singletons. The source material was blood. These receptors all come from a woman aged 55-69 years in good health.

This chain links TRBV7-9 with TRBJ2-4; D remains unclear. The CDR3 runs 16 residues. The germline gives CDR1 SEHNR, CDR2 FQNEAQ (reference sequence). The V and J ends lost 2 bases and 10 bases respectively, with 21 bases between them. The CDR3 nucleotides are TGTGCCAGCAGCTTATCCGGCTCAGGTGAATTTATGATTCAGTACTTC. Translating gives CASSLSGSGEFMIQYF.

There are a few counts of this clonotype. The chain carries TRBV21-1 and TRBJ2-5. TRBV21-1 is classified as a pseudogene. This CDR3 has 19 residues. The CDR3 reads CASSKDGEAMILYQETQYF. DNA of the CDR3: TGTGCCAGCAGCAAAGATGGGGAAGCTATGATCCTGTACCAAGAGACCCAGTACTTC.

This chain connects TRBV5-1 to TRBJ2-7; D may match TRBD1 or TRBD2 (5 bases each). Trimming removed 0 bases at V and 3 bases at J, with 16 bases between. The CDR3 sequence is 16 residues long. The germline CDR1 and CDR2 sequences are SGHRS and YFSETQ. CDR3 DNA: TGCGCCAGCAGCTTGGTCACCGGGGACCAAAACTACGAGCAGTACTTC. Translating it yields CASSLVTGDQNYEQYF. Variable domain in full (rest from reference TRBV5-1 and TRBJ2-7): KAGVTQTPRYLIKTRGQQVTLSCSPISGHRSVSWYQQTPGQGLQFLFEYFSETQRNKGNFPGRFSGRQFSNSRSEMNVSTLELGDSALYLCASSLVTGDQNYEQYFGPGTRLTVT.

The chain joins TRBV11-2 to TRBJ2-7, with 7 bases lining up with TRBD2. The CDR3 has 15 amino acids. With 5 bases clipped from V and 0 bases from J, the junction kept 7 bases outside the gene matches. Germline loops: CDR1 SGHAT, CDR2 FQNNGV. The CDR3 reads CASSMSSGSSYEQYF. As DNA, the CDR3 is TGTGCCAGCAGCATGTCTAGCGGAAGCTCCTACGAGCAGTACTTC. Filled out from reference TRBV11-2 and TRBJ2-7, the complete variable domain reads EAGVAQSPRYKIIEKRQSVAFWCNPISGHATLYWYQQILGQGPKLLIQFQNNGVVDDSQLPKDRFSAERLKGVDSTLKIQPAKLEDSAVYLCASSMSSGSSYEQYFGPGTRLTVT.

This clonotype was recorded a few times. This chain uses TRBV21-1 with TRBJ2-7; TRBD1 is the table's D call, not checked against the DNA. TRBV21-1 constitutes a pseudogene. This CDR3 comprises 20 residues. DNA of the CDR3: TGTGCCAGCAGCAAAGCTAACGTCGTGGGGGGGTCGCGCGAAGTCTACGAGCAGTACTTC. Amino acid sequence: CASSKANVVGGSREVYEQYF.

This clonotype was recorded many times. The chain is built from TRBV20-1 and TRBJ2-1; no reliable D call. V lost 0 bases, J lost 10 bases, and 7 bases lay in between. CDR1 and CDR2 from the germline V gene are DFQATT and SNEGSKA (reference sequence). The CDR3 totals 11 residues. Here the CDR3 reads CSARDQEEQFF. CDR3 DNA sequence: TGCAGTGCTAGAGATCAGGAAGAGCAGTTCTTC.

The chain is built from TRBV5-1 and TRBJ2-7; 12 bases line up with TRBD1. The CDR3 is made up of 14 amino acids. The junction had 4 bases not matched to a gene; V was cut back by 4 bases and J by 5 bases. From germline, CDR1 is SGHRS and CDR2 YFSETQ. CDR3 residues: CASSAGQGAHEQYF. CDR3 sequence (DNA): TGCGCCAGCAGCGCGGGACAGGGGGCCCACGAGCAGTACTTC.

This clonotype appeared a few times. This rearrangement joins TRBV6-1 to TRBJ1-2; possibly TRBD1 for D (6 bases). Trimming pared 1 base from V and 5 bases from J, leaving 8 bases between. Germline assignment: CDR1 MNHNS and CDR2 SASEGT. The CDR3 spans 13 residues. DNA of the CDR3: TGTGCCAGCAGTGAAGAAGGGGGATATGGCTACACCTTC. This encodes CASSEEGGYGYTF.